Following are 20 T cell receptor beta chains from one sample sequenced in a study of blood T cell repertoires in COVID-19. Generated by immunoSEQ multiplex PCR, the TCRdb table keeps only in-frame clones and is missing some. The sample shows about 68,000 clones, 86% of them seen only once. Sequences were obtained from peripheral blood. All receptors derive from a man aged 80 or over with COVID-19, enrolled during active disease.

J is TRBJ1-6 and V is TRBV11-2, with a possible D match to TRBD1 (6 bases). The V end lost 3 bases, the J end lost 10 bases, and 13 bases lay between the germline ends. This CDR3 has 14 residues. The germline V gene has CDR1 SGHAT and CDR2 FQNNGV. The CDR3 coding sequence is TGTGCCAGCAGCTTCCTACAGGGTGAATCACCCCTCCACTTT. Amino acid sequence: CASSFLQGESPLHF.

This chain uses TRBV3-1 (or the pseudogene TRBV3-2) with TRBJ2-7, with TRBD2 as a possible D gene (5 bases). The CDR3 loop spans 13 amino acids. V was shortened by 6 bases and J by 6 bases, with 15 bases between the two germline ends. From germline, CDR1 is LGHDT and CDR2 YNNKEL (reference sequence). CDR3 residues: CASSPSDAGEQYF. CDR3 DNA sequence: TGTGCCAGCAGTCCCTCGGATGCGGGCGAGCAGTACTTC.

The chain joins TRBV3-1 (or the pseudogene TRBV3-2) to TRBJ2-1, with TRBD2 as a possible D gene (6 bases). V was shortened by 5 bases and J by 12 bases, with 11 bases between the two germline ends. The length of the CDR3 is 11 residues. Germline V gene data show CDR1 as LGHDT and CDR2 as YNNKEL (reference sequence). CDR3 loop: CASSTEGPQFF. The CDR3 DNA is TGTGCCAGCAGCACGGAGGGGCCGCAGTTCTTC.

The table lists this clone with a count of one. This sample also contains other DNA sequences that code for the same CDR3. This chain connects TRBV3-1 (or the pseudogene TRBV3-2) to TRBJ1-5; D remains unclear. In germline, CDR1 is LGHDT, CDR2 YNNKEL (reference sequence). The CDR3 consists of 13 residues. V dropped 0 bases and J dropped 7 bases, with 7 bases sitting between them. The CDR3 is CASSQDRGQPQHF. In DNA form, the CDR3 reads TGTGCCAGCAGCCAAGATCGCGGACAGCCCCAGCATTTT.

This rearrangement joins TRBV3-1 (or the pseudogene TRBV3-2) to TRBJ1-2; 7 bases are a match to TRBD1. This CDR3 has 13 residues. The V and J ends lost 4 bases and 4 bases, in that order; junction bases with no gene match: 3. Germline V gene sequence: CDR1 LGHDT, CDR2 YNNKEL (reference sequence). CDR3 sequence reads: CASSLGTVYGYTF. CDR3 nucleotide sequence: TGTGCCAGCAGCCTTGGGACAGTCTATGGCTACACCTTC.

The chain is built from TRBV5-1 and TRBJ2-2, with D hard to call. This CDR3 comprises 15 residues. Trimming removed 4 bases from V and 2 bases from J, with 12 bases in between. Germline lookup yields CDR1 SGHRS and CDR2 YFSETQ. The CDR3: CASSPMTPNTGELFF. The CDR3 nucleotides read TGCGCCAGCAGCCCGATGACACCTAACACCGGGGAGCTGTTTTTT.

The V call is TRBV21-1, the J call TRBJ2-4; the DNA was not used to check the table's D call, TRBD1. TRBV21-1 is shown as a pseudogene. The CDR3 extends over 15 amino acids. CDR3 region: CASSKGRQGGNIQYF. Written as DNA, the CDR3 is TGTGCCAGCAGCAAAGGACGGCAGGGTGGAAACATTCAGTACTTC.

This sequence joins TRBV5-4 and TRBJ1-1; a weak D match, TRBD1 (6 bases). This CDR3 spans 15 amino acids. Germline loops: CDR1 SGHNT, CDR2 YYREEE (reference sequence). The ends were cut back, 0 bases at V and 5 bases at J, with 14 bases in the middle. The CDR3 here is CASSLGSGETTEAFF. For the CDR3, the DNA is TGTGCCAGCAGCTTGGGGTCAGGGGAAACGACTGAAGCTTTCTTT.

This clone came up once. The CDR3 region is CASSKYPNSNTGELFF. The CDR3 nucleotides are TGTGCCAGCAGCAAATACCCTAACTCGAACACCGGGGAGCTGTTTTTT. V is TRBV21-1 and J is TRBJ2-2; the table's D call, TRBD2, has no DNA check behind it. TRBV21-1 is described as a pseudogene. The CDR3 sequence is 16 residues long.

This chain joins TRBV6-6 and TRBJ2-2, with 12 bases matching TRBD2. The CDR3 loop spans 18 amino acids. The V gene end was trimmed by 5 bases and the J gene end by 4 bases; junction bases not matched to a gene: 11. Germline V CDR1 and CDR2: MNHNY, SVGAGI (reference sequence). CDR3 residues: CASSPMGLAGVATGELFF. CDR3 DNA sequence: TGTGCCAGCAGTCCCATGGGACTAGCGGGCGTGGCCACCGGGGAGCTGTTTTTT.

V and J are TRBV6-5 and TRBJ2-1; 11 positions agree with TRBD2. Germline lookup yields CDR1 MNHEY and CDR2 SVGAGI. The CDR3 length is 15 residues. V dropped 6 bases and J dropped 4; count of bases not matched to a gene: 5. This chain's CDR3 is CASRIRLAGYNEQFF. The CDR3 DNA reads TGTGCCAGCAGGATCCGACTAGCGGGGTACAATGAGCAGTTCTTC.

The chain employs TRBV24-1 and TRBJ1-5; tentative D call: TRBD1 (6 bases). CDR3 size: 16 residues. V lost 4 bases and J 1 base, leaving 13 bases between the germline ends. Germline V CDR1 and CDR2: KGHDR, SFDVKD. CDR3 residues: CATSDNSGTSNQPQHF. The CDR3 DNA reads as TGTGCCACCAGTGACAATTCCGGGACAAGCAATCAGCCCCAGCATTTT.

V gene TRBV24-1 combines with J gene TRBJ1-3; possible D gene TRBD1, 5 bases. The CDR3 is 16 amino acids. In germline, CDR1 is KGHDR, CDR2 SFDVKD. Trimming cost V 8 bases and J 2 bases, with 18 bases left between them. CDR3 amino acids: CATTTRGEPTGNTIYF. In DNA form, the CDR3 reads TGTGCCACCACCACACGGGGGGAACCTACTGGAAACACCATATATTTT.

V and J are TRBV5-1 and TRBJ2-3, with a weak D call TRBD1 (6 bases). Germline V gene sequence: CDR1 SGHRS, CDR2 YFSETQ. The germline V and J ends were trimmed by 0 bases and 4 bases, with 12 bases remaining between them. This CDR3 is built from 15 residues. The chain's CDR3 is CASSLEGGRADTQYF. CDR3 in DNA: TGCGCCAGCAGCTTGGAAGGGGGTAGGGCAGATACGCAGTATTTT.

V gene TRBV3-1 (or the pseudogene TRBV3-2) combines with J gene TRBJ1-3; D ambiguous. V was shortened by 5 bases and J by 3 bases, with 8 bases between the two germline ends. Germline values: CDR1 LGHDT, CDR2 YNNKEL (reference sequence). The CDR3 consists of 13 residues. CDR3 amino acids: CASSGSFGNTIYF. The CDR3 bases are TGTGCCAGCAGCGGGAGTTTTGGAAACACCATATATTTT.

The genes are TRBV19 and TRBJ1-1; D gene uncertain. Trimming stripped 4 bases from V and 7 bases from J, with 10 bases between. The CDR3 is 12 amino acids. CDR1 is LNHDA, CDR2 SQIVND, per germline (reference sequence). Here the CDR3 reads CASSKGLLEAFF. In DNA form, the CDR3 reads TGTGCCAGTAGTAAAGGACTCCTTGAAGCTTTCTTT.

V is TRBV19 and J is TRBJ1-5, with D perhaps matching TRBD1 (6 bases). Germline V gene sequence: CDR1 LNHDA, CDR2 SQIVND (reference sequence). This CDR3 is built from 16 residues. Trimming shortened V by 7 bases and J by 5 bases, and 21 bases separated the two germline ends. CDR3 in amino acids: CASTPPPGGAHQPQHF. In DNA form, the CDR3 reads TGTGCCAGTACCCCCCCTCCGGGGGGCGCCCATCAGCCCCAGCATTTT.

This chain joins TRBV23-1 and TRBJ2-2; possibly TRBD1 for D (5 bases). TRBV23-1 is an open reading frame whose function is uncertain. The CDR3 contains 13 residues. V lost 2 bases, J lost 6 bases, and 7 bases lay in between. DNA for the CDR3: TGCGCCAGCAGTCAACCAGGGTCCGGGGAGCTGTTTTTT. Residues: CASSQPGSGELFF.

The V and J genes are TRBV7-2 and TRBJ2-7, with 13 bases that match TRBD2. The CDR3 has 15 amino acids. Germline loops: CDR1 SGHTA, CDR2 FQGNSA. The junction had 7 bases not matched to a gene; V was cut back by 4 bases and J by 7 bases. The CDR3 is CASSSGLAGVDEQYF. DNA for the CDR3: TGTGCCAGCAGCTCTGGACTAGCGGGGGTGGATGAGCAGTACTTC.

V usage is TRBV27 and J usage is TRBJ1-1; D gene unclear. The length of the CDR3 is 13 residues. V was pared by 4 bases and J by 5 bases, with 11 bases between. CDR1 is MNHEY and CDR2 is SMNVEV in the germline V gene (reference sequence). CDR3 sequence (DNA): TGTGCCAGCAGTTCCCACGCGAGGACTGAAGCTTTCTTT. Encoded protein: CASSSHARTEAFF.